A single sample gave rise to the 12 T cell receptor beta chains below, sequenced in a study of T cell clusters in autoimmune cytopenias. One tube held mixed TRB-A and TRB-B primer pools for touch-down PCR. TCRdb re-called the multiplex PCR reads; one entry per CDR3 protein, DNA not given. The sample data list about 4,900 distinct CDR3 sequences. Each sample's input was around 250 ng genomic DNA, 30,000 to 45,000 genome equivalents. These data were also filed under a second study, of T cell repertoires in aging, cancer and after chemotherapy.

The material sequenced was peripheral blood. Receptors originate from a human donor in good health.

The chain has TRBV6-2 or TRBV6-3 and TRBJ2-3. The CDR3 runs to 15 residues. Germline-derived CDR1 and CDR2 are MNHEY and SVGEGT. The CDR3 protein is CASSYFFPNTDTQYF.

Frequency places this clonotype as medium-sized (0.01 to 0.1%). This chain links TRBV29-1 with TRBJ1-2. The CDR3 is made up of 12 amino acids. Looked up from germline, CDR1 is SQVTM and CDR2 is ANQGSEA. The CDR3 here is CSVEEGRPGYTF.

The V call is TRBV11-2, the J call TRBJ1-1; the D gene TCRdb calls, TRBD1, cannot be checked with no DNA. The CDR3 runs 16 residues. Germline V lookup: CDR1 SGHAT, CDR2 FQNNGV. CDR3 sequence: CASSPGTGGFYTEAFF.

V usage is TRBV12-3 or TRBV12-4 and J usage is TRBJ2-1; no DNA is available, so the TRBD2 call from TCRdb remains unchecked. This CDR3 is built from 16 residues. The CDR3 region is CASSLATSGGYNEQFF.

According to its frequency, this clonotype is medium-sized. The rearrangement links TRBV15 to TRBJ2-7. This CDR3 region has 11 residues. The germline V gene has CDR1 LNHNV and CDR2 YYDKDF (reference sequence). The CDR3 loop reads CATSSSYEQYF. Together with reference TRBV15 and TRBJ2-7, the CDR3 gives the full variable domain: DAMVIQNPRYQVTQFGKPVTLSCSQTLNHNVMYWYQQKSSQAPKLLFHYYDKDFNNEADTPDNFQSRRPNTSFCFLDIRSPGLGDTAMYLCATSSSYEQYFGPGTRLTVT.

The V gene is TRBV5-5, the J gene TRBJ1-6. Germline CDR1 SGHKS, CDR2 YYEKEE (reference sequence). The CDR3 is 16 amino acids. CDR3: CASSLVGLVLNSPLHF.

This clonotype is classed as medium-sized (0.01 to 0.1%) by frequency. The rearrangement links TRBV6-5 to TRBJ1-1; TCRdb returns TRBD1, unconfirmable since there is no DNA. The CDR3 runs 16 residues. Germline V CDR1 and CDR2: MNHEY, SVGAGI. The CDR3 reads CASSYSYRAANTEAFF.

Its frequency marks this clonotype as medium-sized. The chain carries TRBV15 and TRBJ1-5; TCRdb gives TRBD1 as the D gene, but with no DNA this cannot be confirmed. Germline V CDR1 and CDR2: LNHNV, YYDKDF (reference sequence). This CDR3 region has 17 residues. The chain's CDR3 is CATSSPWGRLSNQPQHF.

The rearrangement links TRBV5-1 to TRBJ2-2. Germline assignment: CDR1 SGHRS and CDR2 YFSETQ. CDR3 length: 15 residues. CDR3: CASSLGPRNTGELFF.

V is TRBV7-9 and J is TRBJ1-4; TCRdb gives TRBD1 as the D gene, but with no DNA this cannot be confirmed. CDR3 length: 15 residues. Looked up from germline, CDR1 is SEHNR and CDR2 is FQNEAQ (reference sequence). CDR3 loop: CASSSYKGGDEKLFF.

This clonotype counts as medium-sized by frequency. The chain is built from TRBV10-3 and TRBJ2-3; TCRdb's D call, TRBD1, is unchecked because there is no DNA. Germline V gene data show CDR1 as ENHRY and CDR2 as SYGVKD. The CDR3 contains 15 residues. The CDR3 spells CAISETGEETDTQYF.

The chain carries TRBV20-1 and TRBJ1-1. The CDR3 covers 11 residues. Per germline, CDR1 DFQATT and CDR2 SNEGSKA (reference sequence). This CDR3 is CSARDSYEAFF.